Listed below are T cell receptor beta chains from one sample, sequenced in a study of blood T cell repertoires in COVID-19. Clones were read by immunoSEQ multiplex PCR, and TCRdb kept only the in-frame ones, dropping some. The sample lists about 180,000 clones; roughly 85% were seen once. Material: peripheral blood. The receptors derive from an older woman with acute or convalescent COVID-19. CDR3s include the opening cysteine and the closing phenylalanine or tryptophan. Each record gives: D gene, clone size, J gene, V gene, CDR3 DNA, CDR3 protein. D genes are given only for firm matches. Some rows have no size entry. The others give once, few or many, or a class for an expanded clone.

d_call: .
clone_size: .
j_call: TRBJ1-2
v_call: TRBV3-1/TRBV3-2
cdr3_nt: TGTGCCAGCAGCCAATTGGGGGCGGTTGGCTACACCTTC
cdr3_aa: CASSQLGAVGYTF

d_call: TRBD1
clone_size: .
j_call: TRBJ1-2
v_call: TRBV7-2
cdr3_nt: TGTGCCAGCAGCCTTCTGGGGGACAGGCCTCCCGGTGGCTACACCTTC
cdr3_aa: CASSLLGDRPPGGYTF

d_call: .
clone_size: .
j_call: TRBJ2-1
v_call: TRBV4-1
cdr3_nt: TGCGCCAGCAGCCAAGTAATAGGAGTCGCCTACAATGAGCAGTTCTTC
cdr3_aa: CASSQVIGVAYNEQFF

d_call: TRBD2
clone_size: once
j_call: TRBJ2-6
v_call: TRBV6-6
cdr3_nt: TGTGCCAGTATAGGGAGGGCCGCTGGGGCCAACGTCCTGACTTTC
cdr3_aa: CASIGRAAGANVLTF

d_call: .
clone_size: .
j_call: TRBJ2-7
v_call: TRBV29-1
cdr3_nt: TGCAGCGTCACCCAGTCGGGGTACGAGCAGTACTTC
cdr3_aa: CSVTQSGYEQYF

d_call: .
clone_size: .
j_call: TRBJ1-1
v_call: TRBV13
cdr3_nt: TGTGCCAGCAGCTTAGTCGTGGGGGCCACTGAAGCTTTCTTT
cdr3_aa: CASSLVVGATEAFF

d_call: .
clone_size: .
j_call: TRBJ1-6
v_call: TRBV10-3
cdr3_nt: TGTGCCATCAGTGAGAGCCGGGAAGATAGTGATTCACCCCTCCACTTT
cdr3_aa: CAISESREDSDSPLHF

d_call: TRBD1
clone_size: once
j_call: TRBJ2-5
v_call: TRBV12-3/TRBV12-4
cdr3_nt: TGTGCCAGCAAAGACAGGGGACAGACCCAGTACTTC
cdr3_aa: CASKDRGQTQYF

d_call: TRBD1
clone_size: .
j_call: TRBJ1-1
v_call: TRBV18
cdr3_nt: TGTGCCAGCTCACCGGCGACAGGGGCGGTGAACACTGAAGCTTTCTTT
cdr3_aa: CASSPATGAVNTEAFF

d_call: TRBD2
clone_size: few
j_call: TRBJ2-5
v_call: TRBV2
cdr3_nt: TGTGCCAGCACCTTCTCGCGGGAGGTTGCCCAAGAGACCCAGTACTTC
cdr3_aa: CASTFSREVAQETQYF

d_call: .
clone_size: .
j_call: TRBJ1-1
v_call: TRBV7-3
cdr3_nt: TGTGCCAGCAGCTTCGGCGGTGACACTGAAGCTTTCTTT
cdr3_aa: CASSFGGDTEAFF

d_call: TRBD1
clone_size: .
j_call: TRBJ2-3
v_call: TRBV10-3
cdr3_nt: TGTGCCATTTCGGGACAGCCTAGCACAGATACGCAGTATTTT
cdr3_aa: CAISGQPSTDTQYF

d_call: .
clone_size: .
j_call: TRBJ1-1
v_call: TRBV5-1
cdr3_nt: TGCGCCAGCAGCGGGGTCGGGGGGAACACTGAAGCTTTCTTT
cdr3_aa: CASSGVGGNTEAFF

d_call: TRBD2
clone_size: .
j_call: TRBJ2-1
v_call: TRBV19
cdr3_nt: TGTGCCAGTAGTATAGCGGGAGGCCTTGATAGGCAGTTCTTC
cdr3_aa: CASSIAGGLDRQFF

d_call: .
clone_size: .
j_call: TRBJ2-3
v_call: TRBV7-2
cdr3_nt: TGTGCCAGCAGCTACTGGAGGGAGGGCACAGATACGCAGTATTTT
cdr3_aa: CASSYWREGTDTQYF

d_call: .
clone_size: few
j_call: TRBJ1-6
v_call: TRBV5-6
cdr3_nt: TGTGCCAGCACGCCGGGACACAGAAATTCACCCCTCCACTTT
cdr3_aa: CASTPGHRNSPLHF

d_call: TRBD1
clone_size: few
j_call: TRBJ2-5
v_call: TRBV6-5
cdr3_nt: TGTGCCAGCAGTTACGGGGGACAGGGCGCAGAGACCCAGTACTTC
cdr3_aa: CASSYGGQGAETQYF

d_call: .
clone_size: .
j_call: TRBJ2-1
v_call: TRBV3-1/TRBV3-2
cdr3_nt: TGTGCCAGCAGCCAAGGGGGTTCCCAGCGGGTGAACAATGAGCAGTTCTTC
cdr3_aa: CASSQGGSQRVNNEQFF

d_call: .
clone_size: .
j_call: TRBJ2-1
v_call: TRBV19
cdr3_nt: TGTGCCAGTAGTATAGCCTTCGAGCAGTTCTTC
cdr3_aa: CASSIAFEQFF

d_call: TRBD1
clone_size: few
j_call: TRBJ2-2
v_call: TRBV7-2
cdr3_nt: TGTGCCAGCAGCTTAGGCCCACAGGGGAGTGGAACCGGGGAGCTGTTTTTT
cdr3_aa: CASSLGPQGSGTGELFF

d_call: .
clone_size: .
j_call: TRBJ1-2
v_call: TRBV6-5
cdr3_nt: TGTGCCAGCAGCCAGACAGCTAACTATGGCTACACCTTC
cdr3_aa: CASSQTANYGYTF

d_call: .
clone_size: .
j_call: TRBJ2-7
v_call: TRBV5-1
cdr3_nt: TGCGCCAGCAGCTTCTCGCGGTACGACTACGAGCAGTACTTC
cdr3_aa: CASSFSRYDYEQYF

d_call: .
clone_size: .
j_call: TRBJ2-5
v_call: TRBV3-1/TRBV3-2
cdr3_nt: TGTGCCAGCAGCCATGGCGGGGGAACGGGGGGCCTCCAAGAGACCCAGTACTTC
cdr3_aa: CASSHGGGTGGLQETQYF

d_call: .
clone_size: .
j_call: TRBJ2-1
v_call: TRBV29-1
cdr3_nt: TGCAGCGTCGGGTTCGGTTACAATGAGCAGTTCTTC
cdr3_aa: CSVGFGYNEQFF

d_call: .
clone_size: few
j_call: TRBJ2-5
v_call: TRBV19
cdr3_nt: TGTGCCAGTAGTACGGGTGGAGATGGAGAGACCCAGTACTTC
cdr3_aa: CASSTGGDGETQYF

d_call: .
clone_size: .
j_call: TRBJ2-3
v_call: TRBV2
cdr3_nt: TGTGCCAGCAGAGCCTTAGCGGATACGCAGTATTTT
cdr3_aa: CASRALADTQYF

d_call: .
clone_size: .
j_call: TRBJ1-4
v_call: TRBV27
cdr3_nt: TGTGCCAGCAGTCTCCGACAAGCAACTAATGAAAAACTGTTTTTT
cdr3_aa: CASSLRQATNEKLFF

d_call: TRBD2
clone_size: .
j_call: TRBJ2-7
v_call: TRBV7-9
cdr3_nt: TGTGCCAGCAGCGGAGAGGGACTAGCGGGGTACGAGCAGTACTTC
cdr3_aa: CASSGEGLAGYEQYF

d_call: .
clone_size: .
j_call: TRBJ1-1
v_call: TRBV7-8
cdr3_nt: TGTGCCAGCAGCCTAACCCGACAGAGACCGTACACTGAAGCTTTCTTT
cdr3_aa: CASSLTRQRPYTEAFF

d_call: TRBD1
clone_size: once
j_call: TRBJ2-5
v_call: TRBV19
cdr3_nt: TGTGCCAGTAGTCCAACAGGGGGCGGAGAGACCCAGTACTTC
cdr3_aa: CASSPTGGGETQYF

d_call: .
clone_size: .
j_call: TRBJ1-1
v_call: TRBV5-8
cdr3_nt: TGTGCCAGCAGCTCCAGGGATTGGAACACTGAAGCTTTCTTT
cdr3_aa: CASSSRDWNTEAFF

d_call: .
clone_size: .
j_call: TRBJ2-7
v_call: TRBV2
cdr3_nt: TGTGCCAGCAGTGAATTGGGGCTCAGGGGAGGGTACGAGCAGTACTTC
cdr3_aa: CASSELGLRGGYEQYF

d_call: .
clone_size: .
j_call: TRBJ2-3
v_call: TRBV9
cdr3_nt: TGTGCCAGCACGGCGGCGGACACAGATACGCAGTATTTT
cdr3_aa: CASTAADTDTQYF

d_call: TRBD2
clone_size: .
j_call: TRBJ2-1
v_call: TRBV11-3
cdr3_nt: TGTGCCAGCAGCATAGAGGGCGGGAGTATGGGTGAGCAGTTCTTC
cdr3_aa: CASSIEGGSMGEQFF

d_call: .
clone_size: .
j_call: TRBJ1-6
v_call: TRBV6-5
cdr3_nt: TGTGCCAGCGGTCGGGACTCTTCACCCCTCCACTTT
cdr3_aa: CASGRDSSPLHF

d_call: .
clone_size: .
j_call: TRBJ2-1
v_call: TRBV7-3
cdr3_nt: TGTGCCAGCAGCTTAGGGACTGCAAGCAATGAGCAGTTCTTC
cdr3_aa: CASSLGTASNEQFF

d_call: TRBD2
clone_size: .
j_call: TRBJ2-1
v_call: TRBV19
cdr3_nt: TGTGCCAGTAGTGCGAGACTAGCTAGCTCCTACAATGAGCAGTTCTTC
cdr3_aa: CASSARLASSYNEQFF

d_call: TRBD1
clone_size: .
j_call: TRBJ1-4
v_call: TRBV7-9
cdr3_nt: TGTGCCAGCAGCTCCACAGGGGGCAGGGAAGAAAAACTGTTTTTT
cdr3_aa: CASSSTGGREEKLFF

d_call: TRBD2
clone_size: .
j_call: TRBJ2-7
v_call: TRBV25-1
cdr3_nt: TGTGCCAGCAGCGAGCTAGCGGGAGAGGAGAAGCAGTACTTC
cdr3_aa: CASSELAGEEKQYF

d_call: .
clone_size: .
j_call: TRBJ1-5
v_call: TRBV9
cdr3_nt: TGTGCCAGCAGCGTAGGTATAAATCAGCCCCAGCATTTT
cdr3_aa: CASSVGINQPQHF

d_call: .
clone_size: .
j_call: TRBJ2-2
v_call: TRBV6-2/TRBV6-3
cdr3_nt: TGTGCCAGCAGTTACGGCGGGTTATCGAACACCGGGGAGCTGTTTTTT
cdr3_aa: CASSYGGLSNTGELFF